The 22 T cell receptor beta chains reported below all come from one sample, sequenced in a study of blood T cell repertoires in COVID-19. Data came from immunoSEQ multiplex PCR; TCRdb stores just in-frame clones and leaves some out. The sample has 400,000 to 500,000 clones, 70% to 90% seen once. What was sequenced was PBMCs or T cells enriched from blood (not recorded which). These TCRs come from a woman aged 35 to 49 who had recovered from COVID-19.

This chain joins TRBV12-3 or TRBV12-4 and TRBJ1-1; D uncertain. There are 12 residues in the CDR3. V was trimmed by 6 bases and J by 7 bases, leaving 12 bases between them. The CDR3 coding sequence is TGTGCCAGCAGGGCATTAGAGGGTGAAGCTTTCTTT. Translating it yields CASRALEGEAFF.

The V call is TRBV4-3, the J call TRBJ2-3; TRBD2 is a possible D gene (5 bases). Between the trimmed V and J ends, which lost 1 base and 0 bases, there was a span of 8 bases. The CDR3 consists of 15 residues. Looked up from germline, CDR1 is LGHNA and CDR2 is YSLEER. The CDR3: CASSQVGGSTDTQYF. In DNA, the CDR3 is TGCGCCAGCAGCCAAGTAGGCGGGAGCACAGATACGCAGTATTTT.

This chain connects TRBV19 to TRBJ2-5; 7 bases agree with TRBD1. The germline gives CDR1 LNHDA, CDR2 SQIVND (reference sequence). The CDR3 is 16 amino acids. The V gene end was trimmed by 5 bases and the J gene end by 2 bases; junction bases not matched to a gene: 11. The CDR3 loop reads CASSSLLQGPQETQYF. The CDR3, as DNA: TGTGCCAGTAGTTCGTTATTACAGGGGCCTCAAGAGACCCAGTACTTC.

The CDR3 is CATSRPGQGSEQYF. The CDR3 coding sequence is TGTGCCACCAGCAGACCGGGACAGGGGTCCGAGCAGTACTTC. V is TRBV15 and J is TRBJ2-7; 10 positions agree with TRBD1. This CDR3 comprises 14 residues. J gave up 6 bases and V 2 bases, and 4 bases lay outside the gene matches. Per germline, CDR1 LNHNV and CDR2 YYDKDF (reference sequence).

The CDR3 DNA is TGTGCCAGCAGCCCTAGACAGGGGTCAAATTCACCCCTCCACTTT. Translation gives CASSPRQGSNSPLHF. The rearrangement joins TRBV11-2 to TRBJ1-6, with 8 bases identical to TRBD1. Germline V gene lookup returns CDR1 SGHAT and CDR2 FQNNGV. The CDR3 spans 15 residues. V was pared by 5 bases and J by 7 bases, with 7 bases of the junction left unmatched.

The chain employs TRBV7-9 and TRBJ2-3; no definite D call. Trimming removed 2 bases from V and 3 bases from J, with 9 bases in between. The CDR3 is 14 amino acids. In germline, CDR1 is SEHNR, CDR2 FQNEAQ (reference sequence). This CDR3 is CASSLRDGTDTQYF. In nucleotides, the CDR3 is TGTGCCAGCAGCTTACGAGACGGGACAGATACGCAGTATTTT.

The chain has TRBV5-5 and TRBJ1-5; D perhaps matches TRBD1 (6 bases). The germline V gene has CDR1 SGHKS and CDR2 YYEKEE (reference sequence). V was shortened by 7 bases and J by 6 bases, with 17 bases between the two germline ends. This CDR3 has 14 amino acids. The CDR3 bases are TGTGCCAGCGAACCACAGGGTTCGAGTCAGCCCCAGCATTTT. Its protein is CASEPQGSSQPQHF.

This clone was found once. The chain couples TRBV29-1 to TRBJ2-1; TRBD2 matches at 7 bases. Per the germline V gene, CDR1 is SQVTM and CDR2 is ANQGSEA. Trimming cost V 8 bases and J 7 bases; bases outside gene matches: 2. The CDR3 loop spans 10 amino acids. CDR3 amino acids: CSTGGNEQFF. The CDR3 region has the DNA TGCAGCACCGGGGGGAATGAGCAGTTCTTC.

The chain joins TRBV11-3 to TRBJ2-2; perhaps TRBD2 as D (7 bases). This CDR3 is built from 15 residues. Germline V CDR1 and CDR2: SGHNT, YENEEA. V lost 6 bases and J lost 6, with 17 bases in between. This CDR3 reads CASSLGGGSAGELFF. The CDR3, as DNA: TGTGCCAGCAGTCTGGGAGGGGGTTCTGCCGGGGAGCTGTTTTTT.

The V and J genes are TRBV12-3 or TRBV12-4 and TRBJ2-1, with 7 bases matching TRBD2. Losses at the gene ends were 8 bases for V and 12 bases for J; bases not matched to a gene: 13. There are 13 residues in the CDR3. In DNA form, the CDR3 reads TGTGCCAGCGGGGGGGGATTAGGACTGGGGCAGTTCTTC. Its protein is CASGGGLGLGQFF.

J is TRBJ1-5 and V is TRBV6-5, with D possibly being TRBD1 (5 bases). Trimming shortened V by 8 bases and J by 7 bases, and 21 bases separated the two germline ends. This CDR3 spans 15 amino acids. Germline V gene data show CDR1 as MNHEY and CDR2 as SVGAGI. The CDR3 nucleotides read TGTGCCAGCGGGGGGGGGACGCCGGAGGGACAGCCCCAGCATTTT. As protein: CASGGGTPEGQPQHF.

This clone was detected once. A clone one base away is much larger, so this may be a read error. This chain connects TRBV7-7 to TRBJ1-1; D is unresolved. This CDR3 spans 13 amino acids. Trimming shortened V by 1 base and J by 1 base, and 4 bases separated the two germline ends. Germline V lookup: CDR1 SSHAT, CDR2 FNYEAQ (reference sequence). The CDR3 loop is CASSLDRNTEAFF. CDR3 sequence (DNA): TGTGCCAGCAGCTTAGACAGGAACACTGAAGCTTTCTTT. Drawing the rest from reference TRBV7-7 and TRBJ1-1, the complete variable domain is GAGVSQSPRYKVTKRGQDVTLRCDPISSHATLYWYQQALGQGPEFLTYFNYEAQPDKSGLPSDRFSAERPEGSISTLTIQRTEQRDSAMYRCASSLDRNTEAFFGQGTRLTVV.

The rearrangement joins TRBV9 to TRBJ2-2, with D perhaps matching TRBD2 (7 bases). This CDR3 has 16 residues. Germline V lookup: CDR1 SGDLS, CDR2 YYNGEE. The V end was cut by 0 bases, the J end by 3 bases, with 12 bases between. CDR3 nucleotide sequence: TGTGCCAGCAGCGTAGAGGGGGGAGGGTACACCGGGGAGCTGTTTTTT. Translated, it gives CASSVEGGGYTGELFF.

The chain has TRBV7-8 and TRBJ2-7, with 7 bases that match TRBD1. The ends lost 4 bases at V and 2 bases at J; junction bases unmatched: 11. CDR3 length: 16 amino acids. The germline V gene has CDR1 SGHVS and CDR2 FQNEAQ. The CDR3 protein is CASSSDHRGKAYEQYF. The CDR3, as DNA: TGTGCCAGCAGCTCGGACCACAGGGGAAAGGCCTACGAGCAGTACTTC.

This sequence joins TRBV5-1 and TRBJ2-3; TRBD1 agrees at 10 bases. The CDR3 length is 16 residues. With V trimmed by 6 bases and J by 2 bases, 9 bases remained unmatched. In germline, CDR1 is SGHRS, CDR2 YFSETQ. This CDR3 reads CASTVGGQGYTDTQYF. The CDR3 coding sequence is TGCGCCAGCACCGTGGGGGGACAGGGGTACACAGATACGCAGTATTTT.

This clone has a single count. This chain connects TRBV4-3 to TRBJ2-3; D might be TRBD2 (5 bases). Between the trimmed V and J ends, which lost 0 bases and 0 bases, there was a span of 22 bases. Germline loops: CDR1 LGHNA, CDR2 YSLEER. There are 20 residues in the CDR3. In DNA, the CDR3 is TGCGCCAGCAGCCAAGATGGGCCACCATATCTAGCTCTGAGCACAGATACGCAGTATTTT. This sequence encodes CASSQDGPPYLALSTDTQYF.

The chain is built from TRBV12-5 and TRBJ2-7; tentatively, D is TRBD2 (7 bases). V was clipped by 5 bases and J by 6 bases, with 17 bases between them. The germline CDR1 and CDR2 sequences are LGHNT and FRNRAP. This CDR3 is 14 amino acids long. DNA of the CDR3: TGTGCTAGTGGTCTCCTAGGGGGGGTCGGCGAGCAGTACTTC. It translates to CASGLLGGVGEQYF.

V gene TRBV5-4 combines with J gene TRBJ2-7, with D unclear. The germline V gene has CDR1 SGHNT and CDR2 YYREEE (reference sequence). The V end was cut by 3 bases, the J end by 3 bases, with 4 bases between. This CDR3 region has 11 residues. CDR3 in DNA: TGTGCCAGCAGCTCACACTACGAGCAGTACTTC. This codes for CASSSHYEQYF.

There are a few counts of this clone. The chain combines TRBV30 with TRBJ1-1; no firm D call. Germline-derived CDR1 and CDR2 are GTSNPN and SVGIG (reference sequence). Trimming cost V 1 base and J 3 bases, with 9 bases left between them. This CDR3 contains 13 residues. CDR3 in amino acids: CAWSELRDTEAFF. In DNA, the CDR3 is TGTGCCTGGAGTGAGCTTCGGGACACTGAAGCTTTCTTT.

This clone appeared a single time. The chain uses TRBV30 and TRBJ2-2; 7 nucleotides line up with TRBD2. The V gene's germline CDR1 is GTSNPN and CDR2 SVGIG (reference sequence). The CDR3 loop spans 16 amino acids. The trim removed 3 bases at V and 1 base at J, leaving 8 bases unmatched. Here the CDR3 reads CAWRETRGVNTGELFF. Written as DNA, the CDR3 is TGTGCCTGGAGGGAGACTCGGGGGGTGAACACCGGGGAGCTGTTTTTT.

Comments on this clone: Distinct nucleotide sequences in the sample also encode this CDR3. The chain joins TRBV6-5 to TRBJ2-7; a weak D match, TRBD1 (5 bases). V lost 0 bases and J lost 3, with 9 bases in between. Germline lookup yields CDR1 MNHEY and CDR2 SVGAGI. The length of the CDR3 is 14 residues. The CDR3 region has the DNA TGTGCCAGCAGTTACTCGAGGCAGGGCTACGAGCAGTACTTC. Translating gives CASSYSRQGYEQYF.

V usage is TRBV2 and J usage is TRBJ1-1; TRBD1 might be the D (5 bases). CDR3 length: 15 amino acids. Germline CDR1 SNHLY, CDR2 FYNNEI. V dropped 5 bases and J dropped 2 bases, with 15 bases sitting between them. The chain's CDR3 is CASSTWGGFNTEAFF. The CDR3 nucleotides are TGTGCCAGCAGTACCTGGGGGGGTTTTAACACTGAAGCTTTCTTT.